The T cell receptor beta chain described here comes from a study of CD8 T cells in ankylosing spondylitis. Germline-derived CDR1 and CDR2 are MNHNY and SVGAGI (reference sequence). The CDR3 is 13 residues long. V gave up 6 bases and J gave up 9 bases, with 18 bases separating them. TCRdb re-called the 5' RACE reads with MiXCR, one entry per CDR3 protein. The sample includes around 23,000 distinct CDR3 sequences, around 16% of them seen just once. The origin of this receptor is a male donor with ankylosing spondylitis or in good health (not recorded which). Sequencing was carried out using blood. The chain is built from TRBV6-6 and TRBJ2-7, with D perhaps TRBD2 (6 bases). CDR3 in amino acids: CASRHLRRGWQYV. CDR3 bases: TGTGCCAGCAGACACCTCCGGCGGGGTTGGCAGTACGTC.